This TCR beta chain was profiled in a study of Graves' ophthalmopathy and Graves' hyperthyroidism. The study's findings and limits: Sensitivity of approximately 66% and specificity of around 72% were achieved by the model that predicted ophthalmopathy progression. The majority of expanded thyroid clonotypes above 0.001 frequency also occurred in blood.

Clinical symptoms, serum thyroxine, TRAb, thyroid ultrasound and orbital computed tomography were relied on for diagnosis. The ends were cut back, 5 bases at V and 3 bases at J, with 11 bases in the middle. The CDR3 runs to 13 residues. Germline V gene sequence: CDR1 DFQATT, CDR2 SNEGSKA (reference sequence). RNA served as the template for amplifying TCR beta CDR3 regions. Following a first-round RT-PCR that used HTBI primers, a second-round multiplex PCR was carried out. TCRdb re-derived calls from the multiplex PCR reads in MiXCR, one entry per CDR3 protein. The data show 200,000 to 250,000 distinct CDR3 sequences, around a fifth seen once. This clonotype was seen ten or more times. Its antigen is still unknown.

The receptor was isolated from a woman aged 45-59 years with Graves' ophthalmopathy. The rearrangement joins TRBV20-1 to TRBJ1-5; D remains unclear. Sequencing used peripheral blood. CDR3: CSAQPSINQPQHF. Written as DNA, the CDR3 is TGCAGTGCTCAACCCAGCATCAATCAGCCCCAGCATTTT.